The T cell receptor beta chain under discussion was sequenced for a study of T cell repertoires in cytomegalovirus infection. The wider study: TCR beta signatures that were public indicated CMV infection and matching HLA type.

General study findings and limits: HLA-C-restricted CMV-specific TCR beta clonotypes were dominant in the ex vivo response. People with CMV and the relevant HLA were identified by cumulative public TCR beta family frequency.

TCRdb re-derived calls from the reads in MiXCR, one entry per CDR3 protein. The sample consists of about 700,000 distinct CDR3 sequences, 33% of them appearing once. Of note for this clonotype: Antigen: not known.

CDR3 length: 15 residues. Unmatched junction bases numbered 4, after V lost 3 bases and J lost 1 base. CDR1 LNHDA and CDR2 SQIVND come from the germline V gene (reference sequence). The sequences come from cultured PBMCs, collected from culture after CMV antigen stimulation. V and J are TRBV19 and TRBJ1-1, with TRBD1 matching 8 bases. This TCR came from a human donor in good health (CMV status not recorded). Some clones in this sample may be carry-over from other donors' samples. CDR3 DNA sequence: TGTGCCAGTAGTATGCAGGGGGCGGGGAACACTGAAGCTTTCTTT. Its translation is CASSMQGAGNTEAFF.